This T cell receptor (beta chain) was profiled in a study of cytotoxic CD8 clonotypes in ibrutinib-treated CLL. Study context: Median treatment time before response sampling was over 9 months, range 6 to 36.

On this clone: Its antigen is as yet unknown.

PBMCs that had been cryopreserved were the source of 1.5 to 2 micrograms of genomic DNA for TCR beta libraries. The CDR3 runs 16 residues. Trimming removed 5 bases at V and 4 bases at J, with 18 bases between. Germline CDR1 reads LNHDA; CDR2 reads SQIVND (reference sequence). Clones were sequenced by immunoSEQ multiplex PCR, and TCRdb holds only the in-frame ones, with some missing. Of over 150,000 clones in the sample, about four fifths were seen once. General observations from the study: Public clonotypes proved infrequent, and on treatment they shrank or remained steady.

Sequenced material: PBMCs, taken after 12 months of ibrutinib treatment. This TCR was recovered from a human donor with chronic lymphocytic leukemia. J is TRBJ1-5 and V is TRBV19; no clear D gene. CDR3 protein: CASSAWSVVGNQPQHF. CDR3 in DNA: TGTGCCAGTAGTGCATGGTCTGTGGTGGGGAATCAGCCCCAGCATTTT.